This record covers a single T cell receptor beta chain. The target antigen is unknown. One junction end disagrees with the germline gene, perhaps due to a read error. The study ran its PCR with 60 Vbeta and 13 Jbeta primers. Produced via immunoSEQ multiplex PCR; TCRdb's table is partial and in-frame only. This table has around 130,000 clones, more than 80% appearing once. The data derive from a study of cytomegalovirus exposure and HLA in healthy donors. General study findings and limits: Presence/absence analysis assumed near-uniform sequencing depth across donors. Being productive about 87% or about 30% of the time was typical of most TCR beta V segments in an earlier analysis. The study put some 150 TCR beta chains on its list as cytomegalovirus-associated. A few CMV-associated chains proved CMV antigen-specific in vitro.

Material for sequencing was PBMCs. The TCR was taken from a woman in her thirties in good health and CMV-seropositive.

The DNA for the CDR3 is TGCGCCAGCAGTGAGTCCGGGACTAGCGGGAGAAACTTC. Its protein product is CASSESGTSGRNF. The chain has TRBV10-2 and TRBJ2-7; TRBD2 aligns across 14 bases. Germline-derived CDR1 and CDR2 are WSHSY and SAAADI. The CDR3 spans 13 residues.